Listed below are T cell receptor beta chains from one sample, sequenced in a study of TIL therapy for anti-PD-1-resistant metastatic lung cancer. Libraries were prepared by immunoSEQ multiplex PCR; TCRdb keeps only in-frame clonotypes and omits some of them. The sample has more than 90,000 clones, roughly 65% seen once. The specimen was tumor tissue, collected at baseline. All receptors come from a person between 25 and 79 years old with non-small cell lung cancer. Both conserved end residues are part of each CDR3. D genes are given only for firm matches. Expanded clones are given a class, and other clones once, few, many or no size at all.

-,TRBJ2-1,TRBV27,-,CASSLLASKASYNEQFF,TGTGCCAGCAGTTTGCTAGCGTCAAAGGCCTCCTACAATGAGCAGTTCTTC
-,TRBJ1-4,TRBV7-9,-,CASRPNRERNEKLFF,TGTGCCAGCAGACCGAACAGGGAACGAAATGAAAAACTGTTTTTT
few,TRBJ2-2,TRBV9,-,CASSVGASVNTGELFF,TGTGCCAGCAGCGTAGGTGCCAGCGTCAATACCGGGGAGCTGTTTTTT
few,TRBJ2-7,TRBV29-1,TRBD2,CSMTSGYEQYF,TGCAGCATGACTAGCGGCTACGAGCAGTACTTC
once,TRBJ1-5,TRBV5-1,TRBD1,CASSGRDREFSGNQPQHF,TGCGCCAGCAGCGGCCGGGACAGGGAGTTTTCGGGCAATCAGCCCCAGCATTTT
few,TRBJ2-3,TRBV19,-,CASSGITQYF,TGTGCCAGTTCGGGCATCACGCAGTATTTT
few,TRBJ1-6,TRBV30,-,CAWTKQGTYNSPLHF,TGTGCCTGGACCAAGCAGGGCACCTATAATTCACCCCTCCACTTT
-,TRBJ1-3,TRBV4-3,-,CASSLGGSGNTIYF,TGCGCCAGCAGCCTAGGGGGCTCTGGAAACACCATATATTTT
-,TRBJ2-5,TRBV5-1,TRBD1,CASRWTGGAETQYF,TGCGCCAGCAGGTGGACAGGGGGCGCGGAGACCCAGTACTTC
-,TRBJ2-1,TRBV6-2/TRBV6-3,-,CASSPIGHEQFF,TGTGCCAGCAGCCCCATAGGTCATGAGCAGTTCTTC
-,TRBJ2-1,TRBV2,-,CASSPDYSEQFF,TGTGCCAGCAGTCCCGACTATTCTGAGCAGTTCTTC
-,TRBJ2-5,TRBV10-3,TRBD1,CAISAGTGLETQYF,TGTGCCATCAGCGCAGGGACAGGGCTAGAGACCCAGTACTTC
-,TRBJ2-3,TRBV24-1,-,CATSFSSTDTQYF,TGTGCCACCAGTTTTAGTAGCACAGATACGCAGTATTTT
-,TRBJ2-2,TRBV18,-,CASSPGVSTGELFF,TGTGCCAGCTCACCAGGCGTATCTACCGGGGAGCTGTTTTTT
few,TRBJ2-2,TRBV4-1,-,CASSQEELDTGELFF,TGCGCCAGCAGCCAAGAAGAACTCGACACCGGGGAGCTGTTTTTT
once,TRBJ2-1,TRBV7-9,-,CASSHWDFSTYNEQFF,TGTGCCAGCAGCCACTGGGACTTTTCGACCTACAATGAGCAGTTCTTC
-,TRBJ1-4,TRBV5-1,TRBD1,CASSLAGRGDEKLFF,TGCGCCAGCAGCTTGGCCGGCAGGGGGGATGAAAAACTGTTTTTT
-,TRBJ2-1,TRBV27,TRBD2,CASSLVAGGYNEQFF,TGTGCCAGCAGTTTAGTAGCGGGGGGGTACAATGAGCAGTTCTTC
-,TRBJ2-3,TRBV6-2/TRBV6-3,-,CASSYPVSGIGDTQYF,TGTGCCAGCAGTTACCCAGTTTCCGGCATTGGAGATACGCAGTATTTT
-,TRBJ2-7,TRBV24-1,-,CATSDGDGLSPEQYF,TGTGCCACCAGTGATGGGGACGGCTTGTCTCCCGAGCAGTACTTC
-,TRBJ2-1,TRBV5-1,TRBD2,CASTPLAGGYNEQFF,TGCGCCAGCACCCCTCTAGCGGGGGGGTACAATGAGCAGTTCTTC
-,TRBJ2-7,TRBV5-1,-,CASSFYRGYEQYF,TGCGCCAGCAGCTTTTACCGGGGCTACGAGCAGTACTTC
-,TRBJ1-2,TRBV29-1,-,CSVDGGYYGYTF,TGCAGCGTTGATGGGGGTTACTATGGCTACACCTTC
few,TRBJ2-5,TRBV5-6,TRBD2,CASGLAGNQETQYF,TGTGCCAGCGGGCTAGCGGGGAACCAAGAGACCCAGTACTTC
-,TRBJ1-2,TRBV28,TRBD1,CASSLLTGGYGYTF,TGTGCCAGCAGTTTACTGACAGGGGGCTATGGCTACACCTTC
-,TRBJ2-1,TRBV5-4,TRBD2,CASSFSGGSYNEQFF,TGTGCCAGCAGCTTTAGCGGGGGCTCCTACAATGAGCAGTTCTTC
-,TRBJ2-4,TRBV10-3,-,CAISESRQLLAKNIQYF,TGTGCCATCAGTGAGTCGCGGCAGCTACTAGCCAAAAACATTCAGTACTTC
-,TRBJ2-1,TRBV28,-,CASSSPHSLTNEQFF,TGTGCCAGCAGTTCCCCTCACAGCCTGACCAATGAGCAGTTCTTC
few,TRBJ2-7,TRBV9,TRBD1,CASSTTGVGQYF,TGTGCCAGCAGCACGACAGGGGTTGGGCAGTACTTC
-,TRBJ2-1,TRBV9,-,CASSVVSGRGRGGFDNEQFF,TGTGCCAGCAGCGTAGTATCAGGCAGGGGGCGCGGGGGTTTTGACAATGAGCAGTTCTTC
-,TRBJ2-1,TRBV9,-,CASSAWTSSGWNEQFF,TGTGCCAGCAGCGCATGGACTTCCTCTGGATGGAATGAGCAGTTCTTC
-,TRBJ2-2,TRBV24-1,-,CATENTGELFF,TGTGCCACAGAGAACACCGGGGAGCTGTTTTTT
few,TRBJ2-7,TRBV4-1,TRBD2,CASSRTGGLAGSFSYEQYF,TGCGCCAGCAGCCGTACTGGGGGACTAGCGGGGTCGTTCTCCTACGAGCAGTACTTC
-,TRBJ1-6,TRBV6-5,TRBD1,CASSFRQGYNSPLHF,TGTGCCAGCAGTTTCCGACAGGGGTATAATTCACCCCTCCACTTT
-,TRBJ2-7,TRBV3-1/TRBV3-2,-,CASSQWQSYEQYF,TGTGCCAGCAGCCAGTGGCAGTCCTACGAGCAGTACTTC
-,TRBJ1-5,TRBV2,-,CASRSEINQPQHF,TGTGCCAGCAGAAGTGAAATCAATCAGCCCCAGCATTTT
-,TRBJ2-7,TRBV6-5,TRBD2,CASSDGLAVDEQYF,TGTGCCAGCAGCGACGGACTAGCGGTCGACGAGCAGTACTTC
-,TRBJ1-5,TRBV28,-,CASSPPGLTTGGNQPQHF,TGTGCCAGCAGTCCACCGGGCCTTACAACGGGGGGCAATCAGCCCCAGCATTTT
-,TRBJ1-3,TRBV6-1,-,CASSEALWGDSGNTIYF,TGTGCCAGCAGTGAAGCACTTTGGGGTGACTCTGGAAACACCATATATTTT
-,TRBJ2-7,TRBV18,-,CASSVRSQGSSEQYF,TGTGCCAGCTCGGTGAGGTCCCAGGGATCCTCCGAGCAGTACTTC
-,TRBJ1-1,TRBV5-1,TRBD1,CASSYSGGFGTEAFF,TGCGCCAGCAGCTATTCAGGGGGTTTTGGCACTGAAGCTTTCTTT
few,TRBJ1-2,TRBV19,-,CASSETGWSYGYTF,TGTGCCAGTAGTGAGACAGGATGGTCCTATGGCTACACCTTC
-,TRBJ2-7,TRBV2,-,CASSEQGGGYEQYF,TGTGCCAGCAGTGAACAGGGAGGGGGGTACGAGCAGTACTTC
few,TRBJ2-6,TRBV19,TRBD2,CASSITLAGFSGANVLTF,TGTGCCAGTAGTATTACGCTAGCGGGCTTCTCTGGGGCCAACGTCCTGACTTTC
few,TRBJ1-1,TRBV6-5,-,CASSSRQARRNTEAFF,TGTGCCAGCAGTTCCAGACAGGCAAGGAGGAACACTGAAGCTTTCTTT
-,TRBJ2-7,TRBV30,TRBD2,CAWSVWRESGEQYF,TGTGCCTGGAGTGTATGGCGGGAGTCGGGGGAGCAGTACTTC
-,TRBJ1-5,TRBV28,TRBD1,CASTRGQTVGNQPQHF,TGTGCCAGCACCCGGGGACAGACGGTGGGCAATCAGCCCCAGCATTTT
-,TRBJ2-3,TRBV6-2/TRBV6-3,-,CASSSRTRISISAQYF,-
-,TRBJ2-3,TRBV30,-,CAWSPEGYSTDTQYF,TGTGCCTGGAGCCCCGAGGGCTACTCCACAGATACGCAGTATTTT
-,TRBJ1-2,TRBV5-6,TRBD1,CASSHRGLNYGYTF,TGTGCCAGCAGCCACAGGGGTCTTAACTATGGCTACACCTTC
-,TRBJ1-3,TRBV6-5,TRBD1,CASSRQGVSGNTIYF,TGTGCCAGCAGTCGACAGGGAGTCTCTGGAAACACCATATATTTT
-,TRBJ2-3,TRBV9,-,CASSVVEGGRTDTQYF,TGTGCCAGCAGCGTAGTGGAGGGGGGGCGGACAGATACGCAGTATTTT
-,TRBJ2-7,TRBV18,TRBD2,CASSGSGGSEQYF,TGTGCCAGCTCCGGATCGGGGGGATCCGAGCAGTACTTC
-,TRBJ1-6,TRBV10-3,-,CAISEAGGGSPLHF,TGTGCCATCAGTGAGGCGGGGGGTGGATCACCCCTCCACTTT
once,TRBJ2-3,TRBV5-1,-,CASTLFSVTDTQYF,TGCGCCAGCACCTTGTTTTCGGTAACAGATACGCAGTATTTT
many,TRBJ1-1,TRBV6-5,TRBD1,CASSFGQGNTEAFF,TGTGCCAGCAGTTTTGGACAGGGTAACACTGAAGCTTTCTTT
-,TRBJ2-1,TRBV6-1,TRBD2,CASSEAGLAGWNEQFF,TGTGCCAGCAGTGAAGCGGGACTAGCGGGATGGAATGAGCAGTTCTTC
-,TRBJ2-1,TRBV11-3,-,CASSLTLSSYNEQFF,TGTGCCAGCAGCTTAACGCTGAGCTCCTACAATGAGCAGTTCTTC
-,TRBJ2-7,TRBV28,TRBD2,CASSLAGGSYEQYF,TGTGCCAGCAGTTTGGCGGGAGGGTCCTACGAGCAGTACTTC
few,TRBJ1-1,TRBV6-2/TRBV6-3,-,CASSLRHAEAFF,TGTGCCAGCAGTTTGAGACACGCTGAAGCTTTCTTT